Listed below are T cell receptor beta chains from one sample, sequenced in a study of regulatory T cells in long-lasting Graves disease. TCRdb called the multiplex PCR reads again in MiXCR, with one record for every CDR3 protein. The top ten clones hold about 36% of a sample with approximately 300,000 distinct CDR3 sequences, 18% of them seen once. Sequenced material: peripheral blood mononuclear cells (PBMCs), taken at new diagnosis, from a patient treated with antithyroid drugs. Receptors originate from a female donor with Graves disease. Both conserved end residues are part of each CDR3. D genes are given only for firm matches. A row's size may be missing; if present it is once, few, many or a size class.

size,D,J,V,DNA,CDR3
-,TRBD1,TRBJ1-1,TRBV12-3/TRBV12-4,TGTGCCAGCAGTTTCACGAGGGGGCATTCTATTCGGAGCACTGAAGCTTTCTTT,CASSFTRGHSIRSTEAFF
-,TRBD2,TRBJ2-7,TRBV9,TGTGCCAGCAGCGTACGGGAGGGCCCAGGAGAGGACGAGCAGTACTTC,CASSVREGPGEDEQYF
once,-,TRBJ1-1,TRBV6-1,TGTGCCAGCCGCCGGGAATCGTTGCCTGAAGCTTTCTTT,CASRRESLPEAFF
many,-,TRBJ2-1,TRBV11-3,TGTGCCAGCAGCTTAGTTTTAATAGACAATGAGCAGTTCTTC,CASSLVLIDNEQFF
-,-,TRBJ2-7,TRBV6-2/TRBV6-3,TGTGCCAGCAGTGAAGAGCGGGCCATCGGGCAGTACTTC,CASSEERAIGQYF
many,-,TRBJ2-4,TRBV6-1,TGTGCCAGCGCTCACAGGGAACCAAACCCCGGGTCCAAAAACATTCAGTACTTC,CASAHREPNPGSKNIQYF
-,TRBD2,TRBJ2-1,TRBV20-1,TGCAGTGCTAGAGATCCCGCGGGAGTATGGAATGAGCAGCTCTTC,CSARDPAGVWNEQLF
few,TRBD1,TRBJ2-3,TRBV6-2/TRBV6-3,TGTGCCAGCAGTTTCTCCTCGACAGGGGGCTCTGCTGAAGCTTCCTTT,CASSFSSTGGSAEASF
many,-,TRBJ1-3,TRBV11-3,TGTGCCAGCAGCCAGGGACTCTCTGGAAACACCATATATTTT,CASSQGLSGNTIYF
many,TRBD2,TRBJ2-7,TRBV28,TGTGCCAGCAGGCCACCTAGGGATAGCGGGGGCCCCTACGAGCAGTACTTC,CASRPPRDSGGPYEQYF
once,TRBD2,TRBJ2-1,TRBV2,TGTGCCAGCAGTGAAGAGTTGTGGACTAGCGGTGAGCAGTTCTTC,CASSEELWTSGEQFF
many,-,TRBJ2-7,TRBV27,TGTGCCAGCAGTTTGACCCCCCCGGGCCGAGACTCCTACGAGCAGTACTTC,CASSLTPPGRDSYEQYF
-,TRBD1,TRBJ1-4,TRBV28,TGTGCCAGTACGGGACAGGGGTGGGAACATCTGTTTTTT,CASTGQGWEHLFF
-,-,TRBJ1-1,TRBV9,TGTGCCAGCAGCGACCGATCGGGCGGAACCGCCGAAGCTTTCTTT,CASSDRSGGTAEAFF
many,-,TRBJ2-3,TRBV20-1,TGCAGTGCTAGAGACCGATTCGTTACCCAAGATACGCAGTATTTT,CSARDRFVTQDTQYF
-,-,TRBJ2-5,TRBV6-1,TGTGCCAGCAGTGGTGGAGCTCGGGCGTACTTC,CASSGGARAYF
many,TRBD2,TRBJ2-3,TRBV10-2,TGCGCCAGCATTCCGGGACTAGCGGGAGGCGTTTGGGGCACAGATACGCAGTATTTT,CASIPGLAGGVWGTDTQYF
-,-,TRBJ2-1,TRBV20-1,TGCAGTGCTAGAGATGTTTCGAGCTCCTACAATGAGCAGTTCTTC,CSARDVSSSYNEQFF
-,-,TRBJ2-3,TRBV30,TGTGCCTGCCTGATAGCACTTAGCACAGATACGCAGTATTTT,CACLIALSTDTQYF
many,TRBD2,TRBJ2-1,TRBV6-2/TRBV6-3,TGTGCCAGCAGCGAACTAGCGGGAGGGAAATATGAGCAGTTCTTC,CASSELAGGKYEQFF
many,TRBD2,TRBJ2-1,TRBV20-1,TGCAGTGCTCCCAGCGGGAGCTCCTACAATGAGCAGTTCTTC,CSAPSGSSYNEQFF
few,TRBD1,TRBJ2-2,TRBV30,TGTGCCTGGAGTGGACAGGGGGCCGGGGAGCTGTTTTTT,CAWSGQGAGELFF
many,-,TRBJ2-7,TRBV11-1,TGTGCCAGCAGCCCGGGGGTGGAGCGGGCTACGAGGGAGCAGTACTTC,CASSPGVERATREQYF
many,-,TRBJ1-1,TRBV2,TGTGCCAGCAGGGAGGACACGAACACTGAAGCTTTCTTT,CASREDTNTEAFF
-,TRBD2,TRBJ2-7,TRBV25-1,TGTGCCAGCATGGCTAGCGGGAAACACGAGCAGTACTTC,CASMASGKHEQYF
many,TRBD1,TRBJ1-1,TRBV5-1,TGCGCCAGCAGCTTGGCGGGACAGGGGATGAACACTGAAGCTTTCTTT,CASSLAGQGMNTEAFF
-,-,TRBJ2-1,TRBV7-2,TGTGCCAGCAGCTTAGATTGGACTACAATCCATGAGCAGTTCTTC,CASSLDWTTIHEQFF
few,TRBD2,TRBJ2-2,TRBV30,TGTGCCTGGAGATCCCCGAGGCTAGCGGGCCGGACTGAGCTGTTTTTT,CAWRSPRLAGRTELFF
many,-,TRBJ1-2,TRBV6-5,TGTGCCAGCAGTTACACCCAGGCGGGAAATGGCTACACCTTC,CASSYTQAGNGYTF
few,-,TRBJ2-2,TRBV27,TGTGCCACCGTAGCGGCAGGCTCCACCGGGGAGCTGTTTTTT,CATVAAGSTGELFF
many,TRBD2,TRBJ2-1,TRBV9,TGTGCCAGCAGCGTAGACCTAGCGGGAGTAGTAAATGAGCAGTTCTTC,CASSVDLAGVVNEQFF
many,TRBD1,TRBJ2-1,TRBV27,TGTGCCAGCAGTTTATGGACGGGACAGGGTCGCAATGAGCAGTTCTTC,CASSLWTGQGRNEQFF
many,TRBD1,TRBJ2-2,TRBV7-9,TGTGCCAGCAGCCTGACAGGGGGCGCGACCGGGGAGCTGTTTTTT,CASSLTGGATGELFF
-,TRBD1,TRBJ1-1,TRBV6-5,TGTGCCAGCAGTTACGACAGGGTGAACACTGAAGCTTTCTTT,CASSYDRVNTEAFF
few,-,TRBJ2-6,TRBV30,TGTGCCTGGAGTTTGCCGCGGATTTCATCTGGGGCCAACGTCCTGACTTTC,CAWSLPRISSGANVLTF
-,TRBD2,TRBJ2-1,TRBV3-1,TGTGCCAGCGGCCAGACTAGCGGGATCGTCGATGAGCAGTTCTTC,CASGQTSGIVDEQFF
many,TRBD1,TRBJ1-6,TRBV7-9,TGTGCCAGCAGCTTAGACAGGGGGAATAATTCACCCCTCCACTTT,CASSLDRGNNSPLHF
many,TRBD1,TRBJ1-5,TRBV6-1,TGTGCCAGCAGTCCAGACAGGGATCAGCCCCAGCATTTT,CASSPDRDQPQHF
-,-,TRBJ2-7,TRBV19,TGTGCCAGTAGTATACGAACTGGACGGGTGACGGCCTACGAGCAGTACTTC,CASSIRTGRVTAYEQYF
many,-,TRBJ2-1,TRBV15,TGTGCCACCAGCCCCCGGAGCTCCTACAATGAGCAGTTCTTC,CATSPRSSYNEQFF
many,-,TRBJ1-4,TRBV6-5,TGTGCCAGCAGTTACAGGAGGGGTAATGAAAAACTGTTTTTT,CASSYRRGNEKLFF
-,-,TRBJ2-2,TRBV28,TGTGCCAGCAGTTTCACCCCCGGGGACCCGGACACCGGGGAGCTGTTTTTT,CASSFTPGDPDTGELFF
many,TRBD1,TRBJ2-4,TRBV3-1,TGTGCCAGCAGCCTACGACAGGGGTCCAAAAACATTCAGTACTTC,CASSLRQGSKNIQYF
many,-,TRBJ2-1,TRBV12-3/TRBV12-4,TGTGCCAGCAGTTTAGCGTCCCCCACTAATGAGCAGTTCTTC,CASSLASPTNEQFF
many,TRBD2,TRBJ2-1,TRBV7-2,TGTGCCAGCAGCCGGACTAGCGGGAGCGATGAGCAGTTCTTC,CASSRTSGSDEQFF
-,TRBD2,TRBJ2-1,TRBV5-5,TGTGCCAGCAGCAAAGTCCCGGGACTAGGGGACAATGAGCAGTTCTTC,CASSKVPGLGDNEQFF
few,TRBD1,TRBJ2-2,TRBV10-3,TGTGCCATCAGTGGGGACAGGGAAACAGCCGGGGAGCTGTTTTTT,CAISGDRETAGELFF
many,-,TRBJ2-3,TRBV19,TGTGCCAGTACCGCTCCAGGGGGGCTTCGCACAGATACGCAGTATTTT,CASTAPGGLRTDTQYF
many,-,TRBJ1-5,TRBV19,TGTGCCAGTAGTTCTTCCGCGGGCAATCAGCCCCAGCATTTT,CASSSSAGNQPQHF
many,-,TRBJ1-2,TRBV30,TGTGCCTGGAGATGGGGGGAACTTCTCCCAGGGGGCTACACCTTC,CAWRWGELLPGGYTF
many,-,TRBJ2-7,TRBV7-9,TGTGCCAGCAGCCCGGAGAGGGGCGACGCCTACGAGCAGTACTTC,CASSPERGDAYEQYF
many,-,TRBJ1-1,TRBV10-3,TGTGCCATCAGTTCCCCGGACAGCAACACTGAAGCTTTCTTT,CAISSPDSNTEAFF
many,-,TRBJ1-2,TRBV3-1,TGTGCCAGCAGCCAGGCCGGGGGCTACACCTTC,CASSQAGGYTF
many,TRBD1,TRBJ1-5,TRBV10-3,TGTGCCATCAGTGAGAGGACAGGGGGAAGCAATCAGCCCCAGCATTTT,CAISERTGGSNQPQHF